This T cell receptor beta chain was obtained from a study of kidney transplant recipient with SARS-CoV-2 infection. From germline, CDR1 is LGHDT and CDR2 YNNKEL (reference sequence). The V end lost 1 base, the J end lost 2 bases, and 11 bases lay between the germline ends. This CDR3 has 15 residues. This clonotype was recorded many times. TCRdb re-derived calls from the reads in MiXCR, one entry per CDR3 protein. The sample has under 250,000 distinct CDR3 sequences, 29% seen once. This TCR derives from a male patient between 25 and 40 years old who had COVID-19 and was a kidney transplant recipient. A share of the T cells may be of graft donor origin. The material sequenced was a blood sample, taken at baseline and between days 110 and 120 from a kidney transplant recipient. The chain carries TRBV3-1 and TRBJ2-5; possible D gene TRBD2, 6 bases. CDR3 loop: CASSQAPGTQETQYF. CDR3 sequence (DNA): TGTGCCAGCAGCCAAGCTCCCGGGACTCAAGAGACCCAGTACTTC.